A selection of T cell receptor beta chains follows, all from one sample in a study of cytomegalovirus exposure and HLA in healthy donors. The protocol was immunoSEQ multiplex PCR, while the TCRdb copy is restricted to in-frame clones and leaves out a portion. Among approximately 120,000 clones listed, 75% to 90% were seen once. The sequencing sample was made of PBMCs. The receptors stem from a woman under 40 in good health and CMV-seropositive. CDR3s include the opening cysteine and the closing phenylalanine or tryptophan. Fields, in order: V gene, clone size, D gene, J gene, CDR3 protein, CDR3 DNA. The D gene is left open where the match is weak. A clone size is listed for some rows: how often the clone was seen (once, few, many), or a class if it is expanded.

TRBV5-8	NA	TRBD1	TRBJ1-2	CASASGTGWDGYTF	TGTGCCAGCGCATCGGGGACAGGGTGGGATGGCTACACCTTC
TRBV11-2	NA	NA	TRBJ2-5	CASSLGRGPQETQYF	TGTGCCAGCAGCTTAGGGCGGGGGCCCCAAGAGACCCAGTACTTC
TRBV18	NA	TRBD2	TRBJ2-5	CASSLSAGGETQYF	TGTGCCAGCTCACTCTCAGCGGGGGGAGAGACCCAGTACTTC
TRBV28	NA	NA	TRBJ2-6	CASSSRGSGANVLTF	TGTGCCAGCAGTTCAAGGGGTTCTGGGGCCAACGTCCTGACTTTC
TRBV5-6	NA	TRBD1	TRBJ2-1	CASSSGTGVYNEQFF	TGTGCCAGCAGCTCCGGGACAGGGGTTTACAATGAGCAGTTCTTC
TRBV28	few	NA	TRBJ1-3	CASSQGNTIYF	TGTGCCAGCAGCCAGGGAAACACCATATATTTT
TRBV2	few	NA	TRBJ2-1	CASSEVSAAPYNEQFF	TGTGCCAGCAGTGAAGTTTCAGCGGCCCCTTACAATGAGCAGTTCTTC
TRBV28	NA	NA	TRBJ1-2	CASSSPGKAGYGYTF	TGTGCCAGCAGTTCCCCTGGGAAGGCGGGTTATGGCTACACCTTC
TRBV6-5	NA	TRBD2	TRBJ2-1	CASSYSSGMGNEQFF	TGTGCCAGCAGTTACTCGAGCGGGATGGGCAATGAGCAGTTCTTC
TRBV18	NA	TRBD2	TRBJ2-3	CASSPIAGVSDTQYF	TGTGCCAGCTCACCAATAGCGGGGGTGTCAGATACGCAGTATTTT
TRBV6-5	NA	NA	TRBJ1-4	CASSYGPGEDGKLFF	TGTGCCAGCAGTTACGGGCCAGGGGAAGATGGGAAACTGTTTTTT
TRBV2	NA	TRBD2	TRBJ2-7	CASSEGEGGSYEQYF	TGTGCCAGCAGTGAAGGGGAGGGCGGCTCCTACGAGCAGTACTTC
TRBV27	NA	NA	TRBJ2-5	CASSSRETQYF	TGTGCCAGCAGTTCCAGGGAGACCCAGTACTTC
TRBV6-5	NA	TRBD1	TRBJ1-1	CASSYDRAFGVLGAFF	TGTGCCAGCAGTTACGACAGGGCTTTTGGTGTATTGGGGGCTTTCTTT
TRBV6-1	NA	NA	TRBJ1-1	CASSSQLPNTEAFF	TGTGCCAGCAGTTCACAGCTTCCGAACACTGAAGCTTTCTTT
TRBV6-5	NA	NA	TRBJ1-6	CASSWARANSPLHF	TGTGCCAGCAGTTGGGCCAGGGCGAATTCACCCCTCCACTTT
TRBV2	few	NA	TRBJ2-3	CASSERLSEDTQYF	TGTGCCAGCAGTGAGCGGCTTTCTGAAGATACGCAGTATTTT
TRBV6-4	few	NA	TRBJ2-3	CASSVTGTDTQYF	TGTGCCAGCAGTGTCACTGGCACAGATACGCAGTATTTT
TRBV5-1	NA	TRBD1	TRBJ2-7	CASSSDPGQGSYEQYF	TGCGCCAGCAGCTCGGATCCGGGACAGGGTTCCTACGAGCAGTACTTC
TRBV11-3	NA	TRBD1	TRBJ2-1	CASSLEGQPYNEQFF	TGTGCCAGCAGCTTAGAGGGACAGCCCTACAATGAGCAGTTCTTC
TRBV5-4	NA	NA	TRBJ1-1	CASSLAAGVSTEAFF	TGTGCCAGCAGCTTGGCCGCGGGTGTGAGTACTGAAGCTTTCTTT
TRBV7-3	NA	TRBD1	TRBJ2-3	CASSFRYRGRGTDTQYF	TGTGCCAGCAGCTTCAGATACAGGGGGCGCGGGACAGATACGCAGTATTTT
TRBV7-9	NA	NA	TRBJ2-7	CASSQDSYEQYF	TGTGCCAGCAGCCAAGACAGCTACGAGCAGTACTTC
TRBV6-1	NA	NA	TRBJ2-5	CASTRGTQETQYF	TGTGCCAGCACCAGGGGAACGCAAGAGACCCAGTACTTC
TRBV19	NA	NA	TRBJ1-1	CASSSRGGGSTEAFF	TGTGCCAGTAGTAGCCGTGGGGGGGGAAGCACTGAAGCTTTCTTT
TRBV5-1	NA	TRBD2	TRBJ2-3	CASTSGGLAGGLGDTQYF	TGCGCCAGCACTTCGGGGGGACTAGCGGGGGGCCTAGGAGATACGCAGTATTTT
TRBV7-9	once	NA	TRBJ2-7	CSSSLVSQTEYF	TGTTCCAGCAGCTTAGTGTCACAGACCGAGTACTTC
TRBV28	NA	TRBD1	TRBJ1-2	CASSPGTGSGYTF	TGTGCCAGCAGTCCCGGGACAGGGAGTGGCTACACCTTC
TRBV5-1	NA	TRBD1	TRBJ1-2	CASSSGTGEAYGYTF	TGCGCCAGCAGCTCTGGGACAGGGGAGGCCTATGGCTACACCTTC
TRBV5-4	NA	NA	TRBJ1-1	CASSFPLGGGTEAFF	TGTGCCAGCAGCTTCCCCCTAGGGGGGGGCACTGAAGCTTTCTTT
TRBV10-3	NA	TRBD2	TRBJ2-1	CAISEGTTNEQFF	TGTGCCATCAGTGAGGGGACTACCAATGAGCAGTTCTTC
TRBV7-9	once	TRBD2	TRBJ2-7	CASQTSGSSYEQYF	TGTGCCAGCCAGACTAGCGGGAGCTCCTACGAGCAGTACTTC
TRBV28	NA	NA	TRBJ1-4	CASNLGGGEEKLFF	TGTGCCAGCAACCTCGGGGGGGGTGAGGAAAAACTGTTTTTT
TRBV29-1	NA	TRBD1	TRBJ2-7	CSVGPGQGHEQYF	TGCAGCGTTGGGCCGGGACAGGGGCACGAGCAGTACTTC
TRBV5-4	once	TRBD1	TRBJ1-2	CASKRTGNYGYTF	TGTGCCAGCAAACGGACAGGGAACTATGGCTACACCTTC
TRBV30	NA	TRBD1	TRBJ2-7	CAGTGVSYEQYF	TGTGCTGGAACAGGGGTCTCCTACGAGCAGTACTTC
TRBV15	NA	NA	TRBJ2-7	CATSRGGEPWGGYEQYF	TGTGCCACCAGCAGAGGGGGGGAGCCTTGGGGTGGCTACGAGCAGTACTTC
TRBV9	NA	NA	TRBJ1-1	CASSVGGDTEAFF	TGTGCCAGCAGCGTGGGGGGGGACACTGAAGCTTTCTTT
TRBV4-1	NA	NA	TRBJ1-2	CASSRQEETTMGYTF	TGCGCCAGCAGCCGCCAAGAGGAAACAACTATGGGCTACACCTTC
TRBV19	NA	TRBD1	TRBJ2-7	CASSVGQETYEQYF	TGTGCCAGTAGTGTGGGACAGGAGACCTACGAGCAGTACTTC
TRBV15	NA	NA	TRBJ1-3	CATSSHAGAGNTIYF	TGTGCCACCAGCAGCCACGCAGGGGCTGGAAACACCATATATTTT
TRBV7-9	NA	TRBD1	TRBJ1-2	CASSSGQEYGYTF	TGTGCCAGCAGTTCCGGACAGGAATATGGCTACACCTTC
TRBV5-4	once	TRBD1	TRBJ2-5	CASSLAGTGQETQYF	TGTGCCAGCAGCTTGGCAGGGACAGGGCAAGAGACCCAGTACTTC
TRBV19	NA	TRBD1	TRBJ1-4	CASSFHRDRGEKLFF	TGTGCCAGTAGTTTCCACCGGGACAGAGGTGAAAAACTGTTTTTT
TRBV28	NA	NA	TRBJ1-5	CASITAGAENQPQHF	TGTGCCAGCATAACCGCGGGAGCGGAAAATCAGCCCCAGCATTTT
TRBV7-6	NA	TRBD2	TRBJ2-3	CASSLAMGTSGSADTQYF	TGTGCCAGCAGCTTAGCGATGGGGACTAGCGGGAGTGCGGATACGCAGTATTTT
TRBV19	NA	TRBD1	TRBJ1-5	CASRAQGYSNQPQHF	TGTGCCAGCAGGGCACAGGGGTATAGCAATCAGCCCCAGCATTTT
TRBV9	NA	NA	TRBJ1-5	CASSVAGGGRGRNQPQHF	TGTGCCAGCAGCGTAGCGGGGGGGGGCCGTGGGAGGAATCAGCCCCAGCATTTT
TRBV28	NA	NA	TRBJ1-4	CASRTASTNEKLFF	TGTGCCAGCAGGACAGCTTCAACTAATGAAAAACTGTTTTTT
TRBV10-3	NA	NA	TRBJ1-2	CATLDSFYGYTF	TGTGCCACGCTGGACAGCTTCTATGGCTACACCTTC
TRBV4-1	once	NA	TRBJ1-1	CASSQDRGRGNTEAFF	TGCGCCAGCAGCCAAGATCGAGGGCGGGGGAACACTGAAGCTTTCTTT
TRBV27	NA	NA	TRBJ2-2	CASSVTRTGELFF	TGTGCCAGCAGCGTGACACGCACCGGGGAGCTGTTTTTT
TRBV7-2	NA	TRBD2	TRBJ2-1	CASSPSGGRHFNEQFF	TGTGCCAGCAGCCCCAGCGGCGGGAGGCATTTTAATGAGCAGTTCTTC
TRBV11-3	NA	TRBD1	TRBJ1-1	CASSSGQGQTEAFF	TGTGCCAGCAGCTCGGGACAGGGCCAGACTGAAGCTTTCTTT
TRBV5-5	NA	TRBD2	TRBJ2-7	CASSLEGLAVLGQYF	TGTGCCAGCAGCTTGGAAGGACTAGCGGTCTTGGGGCAGTACTTC
TRBV28	NA	NA	TRBJ1-1	CASRIPGQAPEAFF	TGTGCCAGCAGAATCCCGGGACAAGCACCTGAAGCTTTCTTT
TRBV6-6	NA	TRBD2	TRBJ2-3	CASSYSWTSVLDTQYF	TGTGCCAGCAGTTACTCATGGACTAGCGTCCTTGATACGCAGTATTTT